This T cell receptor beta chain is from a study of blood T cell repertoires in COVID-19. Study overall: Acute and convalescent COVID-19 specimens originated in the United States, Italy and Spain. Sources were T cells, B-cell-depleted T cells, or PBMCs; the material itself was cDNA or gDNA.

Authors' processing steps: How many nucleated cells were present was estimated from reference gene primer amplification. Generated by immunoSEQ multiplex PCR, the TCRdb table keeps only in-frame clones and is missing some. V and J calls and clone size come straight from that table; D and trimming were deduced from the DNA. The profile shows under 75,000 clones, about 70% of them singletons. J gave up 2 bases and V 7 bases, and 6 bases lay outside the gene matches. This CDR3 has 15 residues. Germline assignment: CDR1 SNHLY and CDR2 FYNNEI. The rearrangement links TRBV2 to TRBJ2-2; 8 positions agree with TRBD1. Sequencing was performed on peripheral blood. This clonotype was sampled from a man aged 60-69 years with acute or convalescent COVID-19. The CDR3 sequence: CASNVDRGNTGELFF. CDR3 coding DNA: TGTGCCAGCAACGTAGACAGGGGTAACACCGGGGAGCTGTTTTTT.